A single sample is the source of the 19 T cell receptor beta chains below, sequenced in a study of T cell changes during pregnancy in multiple sclerosis. The data were produced by immunoSEQ multiplex PCR, yet TCRdb's version contains in-frame clones alone and is incomplete. The repertoire has over 70,000 clones, approximately 94% of them found once; the top ten carry less than 2.5%. Sequences were derived from peripheral blood, sampled in the third trimester of pregnancy. These receptor sequences come from a female donor with multiple sclerosis, enrolled in a pregnancy study.

This clone was observed once. The rearrangement joins TRBV5-6 to TRBJ1-1, with TRBD1 matching 12 bases. J gave up 4 bases and V 4 bases, and 5 bases lay outside the gene matches. Germline CDR1 reads SGHDT; CDR2 reads YYEEEE. The CDR3 contains 15 residues. This CDR3 reads CASSTMGQGATEAFF. The CDR3 DNA reads as TGTGCCAGCAGCACGATGGGACAGGGGGCCACTGAAGCTTTCTTT.

A few counts support this clone. The genes are TRBV27 and TRBJ2-6; TRBD1 is a possible D gene (6 bases). Germline V gives CDR1 MNHEY, CDR2 SMNVEV (reference sequence). The CDR3 extends over 15 amino acids. The V gene lost 8 bases and the J gene lost 3 bases, with 14 bases spanning the gap. CDR3 sequence reads: CASSPRGNGANVLTF. For the CDR3, the DNA is TGTGCCAGCTCGCCGAGGGGGAATGGGGCCAACGTCCTGACTTTC.

The V gene is TRBV4-3, the J gene TRBJ2-6; 10 nucleotides align to TRBD1. Trimming took 4 bases from V and 0 from J; bases not matched to a gene: 6. This CDR3 comprises 18 residues. Germline lookup yields CDR1 LGHNA and CDR2 YSLEER. The CDR3 spells CASSPVGQGLSGANVLTF. In DNA form, the CDR3 reads TGCGCCAGCAGCCCCGTGGGACAGGGGCTCTCTGGGGCCAACGTCCTGACTTTC.

This clone was seen a single time. This sequence joins TRBV29-1 and TRBJ2-1, with D tentatively TRBD1 (6 bases). The CDR3 contains 14 residues. Between the trimmed V and J ends, which lost 8 bases and 3 bases, there was a span of 17 bases. Looked up from germline, CDR1 is SQVTM and CDR2 is ANQGSEA. CDR3 sequence reads: CSFYRVDVYNEQFF. CDR3 in DNA: TGCAGCTTTTACAGGGTAGACGTCTACAATGAGCAGTTCTTC.

The V gene is TRBV30, the J gene TRBJ1-2; no reliable D call. CDR1 and CDR2 (germline): GTSNPN, SVGIG (reference sequence). The CDR3 has 16 amino acids. V dropped 5 bases and J dropped 4 bases, with 23 bases sitting between them. CDR3 DNA sequence: TGTGCCTGGCAGTTAGCACTAGGAGGGAAAGGCTATGGCTACACCTTC. The encoded protein is CAWQLALGGKGYGYTF.

This clone showed up just once. The rearrangement links TRBV7-9 to TRBJ2-7; D perhaps matches TRBD1 (6 bases). The CDR3 is 13 amino acids. Germline V gene data show CDR1 as SEHNR and CDR2 as FQNEAQ (reference sequence). Trimming stripped 2 bases from V and 5 bases from J, with 10 bases between. CDR3 DNA sequence: TGTGCCAGCAGCTTAAGGGGGAGCGACGAGCAGTACTTC. Amino acids: CASSLRGSDEQYF.

The chain links TRBV7-6 to TRBJ1-1, with 7 bases matching TRBD1. V lost 7 bases and J lost 8; bases outside the gene matches: 16. The germline gives CDR1 SGHVS, CDR2 FNYEAQ. This CDR3 region has 15 residues. CDR3 protein: CASIREGASGKEAFF. CDR3 bases: TGTGCCAGCATCCGGGAGGGGGCCTCGGGCAAGGAAGCTTTCTTT.

The rearrangement uses TRBV4-2 and TRBJ2-1; 8 nucleotides line up with TRBD2. The CDR3 runs 19 residues. Looked up from germline, CDR1 is LGHNA and CDR2 is YNFKEQ. The V gene end was trimmed by 5 bases and the J gene end by 4 bases; junction bases not matched to a gene: 19. The CDR3 DNA follows: TGTGCCAGCAGCTCCGGGACTCCGGGGCGGGGGGAGAGGTACAATGAGCAGTTCTTC. This encodes CASSSGTPGRGERYNEQFF.

This clone was picked up one time. The chain combines TRBV19 with TRBJ1-1, with D maybe TRBD1 (6 bases). CDR1 LNHDA and CDR2 SQIVND come from the germline V gene (reference sequence). The germline V and J ends were trimmed by 5 bases and 0 bases, with 10 bases remaining between them. The CDR3 extends over 14 amino acids. Here the CDR3 DNA reads TGTGCCAGTAGTTTCGGACAGATGAACACTGAAGCTTTCTTT. Translating it yields CASSFGQMNTEAFF.

This sequence joins TRBV19 and TRBJ1-2; no clear D. CDR1 and CDR2 (germline): LNHDA, SQIVND (reference sequence). The CDR3 is made up of 15 amino acids. Trimming shortened V by 0 bases and J by 4 bases, and 12 bases separated the two germline ends. The CDR3 region is CASSIDGISGYGYTF. The DNA of the CDR3 is TGTGCCAGTAGTATAGACGGGATTTCTGGCTATGGCTACACCTTC.

Only a few counts were recorded for this clone. The rearrangement links TRBV7-2 to TRBJ1-1; TRBD1 agrees at 7 bases. The CDR3 covers 12 residues. J gave up 10 bases and V 0 bases, and 2 bases lay outside the gene matches. Germline CDR1 and CDR2: SGHTA and FQGNSA. CDR3 region: CASSLAAGGAFF. The CDR3 bases are TGTGCCAGCAGCTTAGCTGCAGGGGGAGCTTTCTTT.

The table lists this clone with a count of one. The V and J genes are TRBV6-6 and TRBJ2-5; D unresolved. The V end was cut by 5 bases, the J end by 1 base, with 5 bases between. The CDR3 consists of 12 residues. The germline CDR1 and CDR2 sequences are MNHNY and SVGAGI (reference sequence). In DNA, the CDR3 is TGTGCCAGCAGTCTCTTCCAAGAGACCCAGTACTTC. This codes for CASSLFQETQYF.

With respect to this clone: The DNA is left out, because the CDR3 cannot be placed on it with certainty; the CDR3 is given as TCRdb lists it. The chain is built from TRBV27 and TRBJ2-7; the listed D gene, TRBD1, was not tested against the DNA. Germline-derived CDR1 and CDR2 are MNHEY and SMNVEV (reference sequence). Including both end residues, the CDR3 is 12 amino acids long. This CDR3 is CASSFLAGEQYF.

With regard to this clone: The junction shows a germline mismatch at one end, possibly a read error. The rearrangement joins TRBV7-7 to TRBJ2-1, with a weak D call TRBD1 (6 bases). In germline, CDR1 is SSHAT, CDR2 FNYEAQ (reference sequence). This CDR3 is built from 14 residues. Here the CDR3 DNA reads TGTGCTAGCAGCTTAGGGGGAGAGAGCAATGAGCAGTTCTTC. It translates to CASSLGGESNEQFF.

The CDR3 region has the DNA TGTGCCAGCAGTCCACAGGGGGCGCTAACTGAAGCTTTCTTT. Protein product: CASSPQGALTEAFF. The V gene is TRBV2, the J gene TRBJ1-1, with 9 bases that match TRBD1. Looked up from germline, CDR1 is SNHLY and CDR2 is FYNNEI. This CDR3 has 14 residues. Trimming cost V 5 bases and J 5 bases; bases outside gene matches: 6.

V gene TRBV4-2 combines with J gene TRBJ2-7, with a weak D call TRBD2 (6 bases). Germline lookup yields CDR1 LGHNA and CDR2 YNFKEQ. V shed 1 base and J shed 5 bases, with 15 bases lying between them. The CDR3 extends over 15 amino acids. CDR3 amino acids: CASSQGGSGKHEQYF. In nucleotides, the CDR3 is TGTGCCAGCAGCCAAGGAGGTAGCGGCAAACACGAGCAGTACTTC.

The V and J genes are TRBV5-1 and TRBJ1-4; 9 bases line up with TRBD1. J lost 7 bases, V lost 2 bases, and 6 bases had no gene match. Germline-derived CDR1 and CDR2 are SGHRS and YFSETQ. The CDR3 totals 15 residues. The CDR3 is CASSFGDREGEKLFF. The CDR3, as DNA: TGCGCCAGCAGCTTCGGGGACAGGGAGGGTGAAAAACTGTTTTTT.

V and J are TRBV5-1 and TRBJ2-7; 7 bases line up with TRBD2. Germline trimming cut 2 bases from V and 0 bases from J; bases unmatched to any gene: 5. This CDR3 comprises 15 residues. Germline V gene data show CDR1 as SGHRS and CDR2 as YFSETQ. The DNA of the CDR3 is TGCGCCAGCAGCTTCCTAAGCGGGGACTCCTACGAGCAGTACTTC. Translation gives CASSFLSGDSYEQYF.

V gene TRBV11-2 combines with J gene TRBJ2-7; the D is unclear. This CDR3 spans 13 amino acids. V was clipped by 2 bases and J by 6 bases, with 11 bases between them. The germline gives CDR1 SGHAT, CDR2 FQNNGV. The CDR3 loop reads CASSLFGFSEQYF. The CDR3 bases are TGTGCCAGCAGCTTATTCGGGTTCTCCGAGCAGTACTTC.